This T cell receptor beta chain was found in a study of shared clonotypes between healthy human individuals. Overall study results and limits: Sampling involved blood alone; tissue repertoires likely differ.

Method: immunoSEQ multiplex PCR; TCRdb's copy keeps in-frame clones and lacks some. The sample carries 2 million to 2.5 million clones, 85% to 95% recorded once. As to this clone: Its antigen is unidentified.

Both subsets, CD45RA+ naive and CD45RA-negative memory, were split from the CD4+ cells. Losses at the gene ends were 3 bases for V and 1 base for J; bases not matched to a gene: 3. The CDR3 totals 16 residues. Per germline, CDR1 SGDLS and CDR2 YYNGEE. This sequence joins TRBV9 and TRBJ2-5; 13 bases agree with TRBD2. Material for sequencing was naive CD4+ T cells from PBMCs. Subset in this sample: CD45RA+ positively selected. The receptor's source is a man between 18 and 35 years old in good health. Some clones in this sample may be carry-over from other donors' samples. CDR3 nucleotide sequence: TGTGCCAGCAGCGGGAGGACTAGCGGGAGCCAAGAGACCCAGTACTTC. Protein: CASSGRTSGSQETQYF. Combining the CDR3 with reference TRBV9 and TRBJ2-5 gives the whole variable domain DSGVTQTPKHLITATGQRVTLRCSPRSGDLSVYWYQQSLDQGLQFLIQYYNGEERAKGNILERFSAQQFPDLHSELNLSSLELGDSALYFCASSGRTSGSQETQYFGPGTRLLVL.